The next 10 T cell receptor beta chains were all read from a single sample in a study of neurological immune-mediated disorders. TCRdb reprocessed the 5' RACE reads via MiXCR and lists one record per CDR3 protein. The sample consists of 40,000 or so distinct CDR3 sequences, roughly 5% of them appearing once. Sample: CD4+ T cells from blood. The receptor set was obtained from a man between 18 and 35 years old in good health.

This clonotype was detected many times. This rearrangement joins TRBV6-2 or TRBV6-3 to TRBJ1-6; the D is unclear. The length of the CDR3 is 15 residues. V was cut by 4 bases and J by 4 bases, with 11 bases left in between. Germline loops: CDR1 MNHEY, CDR2 SVGEGT. The CDR3 sequence is CASSSRQIYNSPLHF. The CDR3 region has the DNA TGTGCCAGCAGTTCTCGGCAGATATATAATTCACCCCTCCACTTT.

The V gene is TRBV5-1, the J gene TRBJ1-1; tentative D call: TRBD1 (5 bases). Germline V gene lookup returns CDR1 SGHRS and CDR2 YFSETQ. CDR3 length: 15 residues. Trimming took 0 bases from V and 5 from J, leaving 14 bases between them. The chain's CDR3 is CASSLEGVGRTEAFF. CDR3 nucleotides: TGCGCCAGCAGCTTGGAAGGGGTGGGACGGACTGAAGCTTTCTTT.

This clonotype was seen at least ten times. The J gene is TRBJ1-3, the V gene TRBV5-1, with 8 bases matching TRBD1. The CDR3 loop spans 15 amino acids. V dropped 4 bases and J dropped 4; count of bases not matched to a gene: 7. The germline V gene has CDR1 SGHRS and CDR2 YFSETQ. The CDR3 nucleotides are TGCGCCAGCAGCAGAGGACAGGGCGCCGGAAACACCATATATTTT. This gives the protein CASSRGQGAGNTIYF.

This clonotype was recorded many times. This chain joins TRBV5-1 and TRBJ2-3, with 8 bases that match TRBD1. The CDR3 has 16 amino acids. V shed 3 bases, J shed 2 bases, and the junction held 8 bases outside the gene matches. Germline V gene sequence: CDR1 SGHRS, CDR2 YFSETQ. The CDR3 sequence is CASSSTGTGYTDTQYF. The CDR3 DNA reads TGCGCCAGCAGCTCTACCGGGACAGGATACACAGATACGCAGTATTTT. Supplemented by reference TRBV5-1 and TRBJ2-3, the full variable domain reads KAGVTQTPRYLIKTRGQQVTLSCSPISGHRSVSWYQQTPGQGLQFLFEYFSETQRNKGNFPGRFSGRQFSNSRSEMNVSTLELGDSALYLCASSSTGTGYTDTQYFGPGTRLTVL.

This clonotype came up many times. The rearrangement links TRBV12-3 or TRBV12-4 to TRBJ1-1; no clear D. The CDR3 contains 14 residues. The V gene lost 4 bases and the J gene lost 1 base, with 10 bases spanning the gap. CDR3 loop: CASSYFVGNTEAFF. As DNA, the CDR3 is TGTGCCAGCAGTTACTTTGTGGGGAACACTGAAGCTTTCTTT.

The sample holds many counts of this clonotype. The gene calls are TRBV5-1 and TRBJ1-1; D is perhaps TRBD1 (6 bases). The ends were cut back, 4 bases at V and 5 bases at J, with 12 bases in the middle. The CDR3 loop spans 13 amino acids. CDR1 and CDR2 (germline): SGHRS, YFSETQ. The CDR3 region is CASSATGSTEAFF. The CDR3 nucleotides read TGCGCCAGCAGCGCCACAGGGAGTACTGAAGCTTTCTTT.

This clonotype occurred many times. This chain joins TRBV20-1 and TRBJ2-1; 8 nucleotides line up with TRBD2. The CDR3 is 14 residues long. Unmatched junction bases numbered 7, after V lost 0 bases and J lost 9 bases. Germline V CDR1 and CDR2: DFQATT, SNEGSKA (reference sequence). CDR3: CSAREGLGWGEQFF. The CDR3 DNA reads TGCAGTGCTAGAGAGGGACTAGGTTGGGGTGAGCAGTTCTTC.

In this sample, this clonotype turned up many times. This chain links TRBV15 with TRBJ1-1, with D unresolved. CDR1 LNHNV and CDR2 YYDKDF come from the germline V gene (reference sequence). This CDR3 region has 14 residues. Trimming stripped 0 bases from V and 0 bases from J, with 5 bases between. The CDR3, as DNA: TGTGCCACCAGCAGAGAACAGATGAACACTGAAGCTTTCTTT. Residues: CATSREQMNTEAFF.

This clonotype occurred many times. V usage is TRBV11-2 and J usage is TRBJ2-1; D is uncertain. The CDR3 spans 13 residues. CDR1 is SGHAT and CDR2 is FQNNGV in the germline V gene. V lost 2 bases, J lost 6 bases, and 8 bases lay in between. CDR3 region: CASSLNQFNEQFF. CDR3 DNA sequence: TGTGCCAGCAGCTTAAACCAGTTCAATGAGCAGTTCTTC.

This clonotype was counted many times. V and J are TRBV27 and TRBJ1-1; D is undetermined. Germline CDR1 reads MNHEY; CDR2 reads SMNVEV (reference sequence). This CDR3 comprises 9 residues. V lost 6 bases and J lost 10, with 6 bases in between. The CDR3 protein is CASRKIAFF. The DNA of the CDR3 is TGTGCCAGCAGAAAAATAGCTTTCTTT.